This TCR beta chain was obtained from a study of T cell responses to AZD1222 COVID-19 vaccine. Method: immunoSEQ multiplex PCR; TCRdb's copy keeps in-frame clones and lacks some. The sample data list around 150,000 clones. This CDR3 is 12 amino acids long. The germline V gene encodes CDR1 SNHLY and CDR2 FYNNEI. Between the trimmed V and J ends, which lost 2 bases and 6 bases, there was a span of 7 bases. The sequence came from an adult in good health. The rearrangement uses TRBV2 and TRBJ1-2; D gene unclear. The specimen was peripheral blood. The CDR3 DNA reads TGTGCCAGCAGTGAAACCAGTCATGGCTACACCTTC. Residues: CASSETSHGYTF.